Listed here are 21 T cell receptor beta chains from one sample, sequenced in a study of beta chain features in type 1 diabetes. cDNA synthesis used the whole RNA isolate, giving expressed TCRB sequences. Measured with immunoSEQ multiplex PCR; TCRdb has only the in-frame clones, and not every one. Of about 320,000 clones in the sample, roughly 15% are singletons; the top ten hold more than 6.5%. The sample taken for sequencing was central memory CD4+ T cells from blood. The receptors derive from a man aged 25-45 years in good health.

The chain combines TRBV5-6 with TRBJ2-7; tentative D call: TRBD1 (6 bases). V was cut by 2 bases and J by 2 bases, with 8 bases left in between. The CDR3 is made up of 13 amino acids. The germline V gene encodes CDR1 SGHDT and CDR2 YYEEEE. The CDR3 loop reads CASSLYRAYEQYF. The CDR3 region has the DNA TGTGCCAGCAGCTTATACAGGGCCTACGAGCAGTACTTC.

The sample holds a few counts of this clone. Here the CDR3 omits its conserved ending phenylalanine or tryptophan, so a read error is the likely source. The limits of the CDR3 on the DNA are not certain, so only TCRdb's listed CDR3 is given. The chain joins TRBV30 to TRBJ1-1; the DNA was not compared with TRBD1, the D call given in the table. Inclusive of both ends, the CDR3 amounts to 10 amino acids. The germline CDR1 and CDR2 sequences are GTSNPN and SVGIG (reference sequence). CDR3 sequence: CAWSAPDRTG.

This clone has at least ten counts. The same CDR3 arises from other DNA sequences in this sample as well. The rearrangement links TRBV25-1 to TRBJ2-7; no reliable D call. CDR1 MGHDK and CDR2 SYGVNS come from the germline V gene. The CDR3 consists of 13 residues. V lost 6 bases and J 0 bases, leaving 9 bases between the germline ends. The CDR3 region is CASRGAGSYEQYF. The CDR3 bases are TGTGCCAGCAGAGGTGCCGGCTCCTACGAGCAGTACTTC.

This clone has more than one count but fewer than ten. The rearrangement joins TRBV10-3 to TRBJ1-5; TRBD1 matches at 7 bases. Losses at the gene ends were 6 bases for V and 3 bases for J; bases not matched to a gene: 2. The CDR3 consists of 13 residues. The V gene's germline CDR1 is ENHRY and CDR2 SYGVKD. This chain's CDR3 is CAIRQGPNQPQHF. CDR3 in DNA: TGTGCCATCAGACAGGGGCCCAATCAGCCCCAGCATTTT.

This clone turned up a few times. The chain links TRBV19 to TRBJ1-2; the match to TRBD1 covers 8 bases. V was pared by 8 bases and J by 2 bases, with 4 bases of the junction left unmatched. CDR1 and CDR2 from the germline V gene are LNHDA and SQIVND (reference sequence). The CDR3 is 13 amino acids. The CDR3 here is CASQRDRNYGYTF. CDR3 sequence (DNA): TGTGCCAGTCAGCGGGACAGGAACTATGGCTACACCTTC.

This clone was found a few times. The V and J genes are TRBV29-1 and TRBJ1-2, with D unresolved. The V gene's germline CDR1 is SQVTM and CDR2 ANQGSEA. Trimming pared 5 bases from V and 2 bases from J, leaving 6 bases between. The CDR3 has 11 amino acids. CDR3 loop: CSVSENYGYTF. For the CDR3, the DNA is TGCAGCGTTTCCGAGAACTATGGCTACACCTTC. Together with reference TRBV29-1 and TRBJ1-2, the CDR3 gives the full variable domain: SAVISQKPSRDICQRGTSLTIQCQVDSQVTMMFWYRQQPGQSLTLIATANQGSEATYESGFVIDKFPISRPNLTFSTLTVSNMSPEDSSIYLCSVSENYGYTFGSGTRLTVV.

This clone was counted only a few times. The chain has TRBV6-6 and TRBJ2-1, with no clear D. The V end lost 0 bases, the J end lost 3 bases, and 3 bases lay between the germline ends. This CDR3 region has 13 residues. Germline CDR1 reads MNHNY; CDR2 reads SVGAGI (reference sequence). The CDR3 DNA reads as TGTGCCAGCAGTTACTCCGTCTACAATGAGCAGTTCTTC. It is translated as CASSYSVYNEQFF.

This clone was counted between two and nine times. The chain links TRBV9 to TRBJ2-2; 13 nucleotides agree with TRBD2. V dropped 2 bases and J dropped 6; count of bases not matched to a gene: 10. CDR1 SGDLS and CDR2 YYNGEE come from the germline V gene. The CDR3 has 18 residues. In DNA form, the CDR3 reads TGTGCCAGCAGCGTCGTCTCCCTTGGACTAGCGGGAGCCGGGGAGCTGTTTTTT. Translating it yields CASSVVSLGLAGAGELFF.

V usage is TRBV6-5 and J usage is TRBJ2-5, with D tentatively TRBD2 (6 bases). The ends were cut back, 5 bases at V and 4 bases at J, with 11 bases in the middle. The CDR3 runs to 13 residues. Germline CDR1 is MNHEY and CDR2 is SVGAGI. CDR3 sequence reads: CASSMTRGETQYF. CDR3 nucleotides: TGTGCCAGCAGTATGACTAGAGGAGAGACCCAGTACTTC.

A few counts support this clone. The rearrangement links TRBV29-1 to TRBJ1-5; the D gene is possibly TRBD1 (6 bases). CDR3 length: 13 amino acids. CDR1 is SQVTM and CDR2 is ANQGSEA in the germline V gene. Trimming pared 7 bases from V and 4 bases from J, leaving 14 bases between. CDR3 coding DNA: TGCAGCGCCGCCGGGACACCAAATCAGCCCCAGCATTTT. Protein: CSAAGTPNQPQHF.

This clone was seen repeatedly, ten times or more. The rearrangement uses TRBV18 and TRBJ2-1; 10 positions agree with TRBD1. V trimming: 3 bases; J trimming: 9 bases; junction bases outside the gene matches: 8. Germline V gives CDR1 KGHSH, CDR2 LQKENI. The CDR3 contains 15 residues. In DNA, the CDR3 is TGTGCCAGCTCACCCGAGGGACAGGGGAGAGCTGAGCAGTTCTTC. Its protein product is CASSPEGQGRAEQFF.

The genes are TRBV4-2 and TRBJ1-2, with a weak D call TRBD1 (5 bases). The germline V and J ends were trimmed by 0 bases and 7 bases, with 12 bases remaining between them. Germline V gene lookup returns CDR1 LGHNA and CDR2 YNFKEQ. This CDR3 has 14 amino acids. The CDR3 sequence: CASSQEFRGGGYTF. The CDR3 DNA sequence: TGTGCCAGCAGCCAAGAGTTTAGGGGAGGTGGCTACACCTTC.

The gene calls are TRBV6-1 and TRBJ1-5; no firm D call. The CDR3 sequence is 13 residues long. The V end lost 1 base, the J end lost 7 bases, and 8 bases lay between the germline ends. The germline V gene encodes CDR1 MNHNS and CDR2 SASEGT. The CDR3, as DNA: TGTGCCAGCAGTGAAGTGTTGGAGCAGCCCCAGCATTTT. Protein: CASSEVLEQPQHF.

The chain joins TRBV5-1 to TRBJ2-4; D is unclear. This CDR3 has 15 amino acids. Trimming removed 0 bases from V and 9 bases from J, with 16 bases in between. In germline, CDR1 is SGHRS, CDR2 YFSETQ. The CDR3 nucleotides are TGCGCCAGCAGCTTGGTCCCTGGGGAATACGCCATTCAGTACTTC. Translation: CASSLVPGEYAIQYF.

The chain combines TRBV27 with TRBJ1-5; TRBD1 agrees at 12 bases. V shed 6 bases, J shed 6 bases, and the junction held 6 bases outside the gene matches. The CDR3 runs to 15 residues. From germline, CDR1 is MNHEY and CDR2 SMNVEV (reference sequence). The chain's CDR3 is CASRGQGALGQPQHF. In nucleotides, the CDR3 is TGTGCCAGCAGGGGACAGGGGGCGCTTGGTCAGCCCCAGCATTTT.

This sequence joins TRBV5-1 and TRBJ2-6, with D uncertain. Per the germline V gene, CDR1 is SGHRS and CDR2 is YFSETQ. The CDR3 length is 15 residues. V lost 4 bases, J lost 0 bases, and 8 bases lay in between. CDR3 region: CASSTANSGANVLTF. Here the CDR3 DNA reads TGCGCCAGCAGCACCGCCAACTCTGGGGCCAACGTCCTGACTTTC. Looking up the rest from reference TRBV5-1 and TRBJ2-6 gives the full variable domain: KAGVTQTPRYLIKTRGQQVTLSCSPISGHRSVSWYQQTPGQGLQFLFEYFSETQRNKGNFPGRFSGRQFSNSRSEMNVSTLELGDSALYLCASSTANSGANVLTFGAGSRLTVL.

CDR3 loop: CASSAGLAGVRLGYNEQFF. CDR3 nucleotide sequence: TGTGCCAGCAGCGCGGGACTAGCGGGAGTGCGTCTGGGCTACAATGAGCAGTTCTTC. This chain connects TRBV9 to TRBJ2-1, with 14 bases fitting TRBD2. V was clipped by 3 bases and J by 3 bases; unmatched bases: 11. From germline, CDR1 is SGDLS and CDR2 YYNGEE. The CDR3 has 19 amino acids.

This clone occurred a few times. The genes are TRBV6-6 and TRBJ1-1, with D uncertain. From germline, CDR1 is MNHNY and CDR2 SVGAGI (reference sequence). Trimming removed 4 bases from V and 1 base from J, with 7 bases in between. The CDR3 length is 13 residues. CDR3 sequence reads: CASSFDSNTEAFF. The CDR3 DNA is TGTGCCAGCAGTTTCGATTCGAACACTGAAGCTTTCTTT.

J is TRBJ1-6 and V is TRBV2; D is ambiguous. Germline CDR1 and CDR2: SNHLY and FYNNEI. V was pared by 5 bases and J by 2 bases, with 10 bases between. This CDR3 has 15 residues. The CDR3, as DNA: TGTGCCAGCAGTTTGACGGCACCCTATAATTCACCCCTCCACTTT. Residues: CASSLTAPYNSPLHF.

J is TRBJ2-2 and V is TRBV5-4; 8 bases align to TRBD2. CDR3 length: 15 amino acids. The V gene end was trimmed by 4 bases and the J gene end by 1 base; junction bases not matched to a gene: 3. Germline CDR1 SGHNT, CDR2 YYREEE (reference sequence). CDR3 sequence reads: CASSPSGRNTGELFF. The DNA of the CDR3 is TGTGCCAGCAGCCCTAGCGGGCGGAACACCGGGGAGCTGTTTTTT.

This clone was seen repeatedly, ten times or more. Additional DNA sequences in this sample encode the identical CDR3. The chain is built from TRBV5-4 and TRBJ2-7; D perhaps matches TRBD1 (7 bases). Germline CDR1 SGHNT, CDR2 YYREEE (reference sequence). Trimming left V 4 bases short and J 1 base short, with 12 bases between. The CDR3 sequence is 14 residues long. CDR3 residues: CASSRQGGSYEQYF. The DNA for the CDR3 is TGTGCCAGCAGCCGCCAGGGGGGATCCTACGAGCAGTACTTC.